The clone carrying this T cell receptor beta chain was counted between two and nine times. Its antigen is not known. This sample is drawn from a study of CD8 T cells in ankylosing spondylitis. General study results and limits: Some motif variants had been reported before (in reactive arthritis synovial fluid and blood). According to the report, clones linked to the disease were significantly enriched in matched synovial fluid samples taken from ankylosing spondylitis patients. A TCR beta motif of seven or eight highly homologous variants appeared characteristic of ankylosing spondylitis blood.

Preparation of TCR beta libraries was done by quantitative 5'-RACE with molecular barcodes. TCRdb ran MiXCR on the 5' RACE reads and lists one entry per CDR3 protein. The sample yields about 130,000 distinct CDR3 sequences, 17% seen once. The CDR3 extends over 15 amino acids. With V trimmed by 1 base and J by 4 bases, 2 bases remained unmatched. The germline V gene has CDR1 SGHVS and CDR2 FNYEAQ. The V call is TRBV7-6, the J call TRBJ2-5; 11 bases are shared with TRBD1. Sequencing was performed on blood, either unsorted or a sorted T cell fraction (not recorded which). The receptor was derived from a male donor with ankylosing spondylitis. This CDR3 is CASSLGTGGGETQYF. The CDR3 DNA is TGTGCCAGCAGCTTAGGGACAGGGGGCGGAGAGACCCAGTACTTC.